This TCR beta chain was captured in a study of T cell responses to AZD1222 COVID-19 vaccine. CDR1 and CDR2 (germline): MNHEY, SVGAGI. The CDR3 totals 16 residues. The junction had 4 bases not matched to a gene; V was cut back by 0 bases and J by 7 bases. Note on this clone: The antigen is not known.

Findings of the study overall: Baseline serology detected seropositivity in only six or seven AZD1222 recipients. Spike-specific TCR breadth and depth grew following two AZD1222 doses.

Assay: immunoSEQ multiplex PCR; the TCRdb copy retains only in-frame clones and omits some. The repertoire consists of roughly 77,000 clones, with roughly 90% occurring once and the leading ten covering roughly 5.6%. This sequence joins TRBV6-5 and TRBJ2-1; 12 bases line up with TRBD2. The sequencing here drew on peripheral blood, taken on day 0 of AZD1222 vaccination. The TCR sequence derives from an adult in good health. The CDR3 loop is CASSYSTSGGQNEQFF. The CDR3 nucleotides read TGTGCCAGCAGTTACTCGACTAGCGGGGGACAGAATGAGCAGTTCTTC.